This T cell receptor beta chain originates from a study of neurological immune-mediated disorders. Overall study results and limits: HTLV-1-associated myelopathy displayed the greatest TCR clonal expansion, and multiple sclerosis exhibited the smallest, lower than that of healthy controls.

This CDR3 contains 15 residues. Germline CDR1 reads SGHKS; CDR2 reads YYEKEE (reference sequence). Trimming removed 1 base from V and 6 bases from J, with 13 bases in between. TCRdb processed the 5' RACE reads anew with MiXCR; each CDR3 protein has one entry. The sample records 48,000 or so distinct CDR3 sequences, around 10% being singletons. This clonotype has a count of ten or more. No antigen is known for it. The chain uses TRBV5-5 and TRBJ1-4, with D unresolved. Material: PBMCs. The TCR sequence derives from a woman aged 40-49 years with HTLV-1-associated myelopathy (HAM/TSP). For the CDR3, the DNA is TGTGCCAGCAGCTTGTCGCCCGCCTGGGATGAAAAACTGTTTTTT. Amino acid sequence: CASSLSPAWDEKLFF.